These 19 T cell receptor beta chains came from one sample sequenced in a study of blood T cell repertoires in COVID-19. Libraries were prepared by immunoSEQ multiplex PCR; TCRdb keeps only in-frame clonotypes and omits some of them. The sample shows 110,000 to 150,000 clones, 82% of them seen only once. The specimen sequenced was peripheral blood. The receptors were sampled from a woman of 80 years or more with acute or convalescent COVID-19.

This chain uses TRBV4-1 with TRBJ2-1; D is perhaps TRBD1 (5 bases). Germline V CDR1 and CDR2: MGHRA, YSYEKL. V lost 4 bases and J 2 bases, leaving 12 bases between the germline ends. CDR3 length: 15 amino acids. The CDR3: CASSRDSWPYNEQFF. The CDR3 DNA reads as TGCGCCAGCAGCCGAGACAGTTGGCCCTACAATGAGCAGTTCTTC.

This clone is a singleton in its sample. The V and J genes are TRBV19 and TRBJ1-1; D perhaps matches TRBD1 (6 bases). CDR3 length: 14 residues. Trimming took off 5 bases at V and 6 bases at J, with 16 bases between the two ends. Germline CDR1 reads LNHDA; CDR2 reads SQIVND (reference sequence). The CDR3 region has the DNA TGTGCCAGTAGTGGGCAGGGGTGGCTCGCTGAAGCTTTCTTT. Protein sequence: CASSGQGWLAEAFF.

The chain uses TRBV23-1 and TRBJ2-2, with 8 bases identical to TRBD1. TRBV23-1 carries the ORF label, with uncertain function. CDR3 length equals 15 residues. Trimming took 4 bases from V and 2 from J; bases not matched to a gene: 3. This CDR3 is CASSLQGVNTGELFF. CDR3 coding DNA: TGCGCCAGCAGTCTACAGGGGGTCAACACCGGGGAGCTGTTTTTT.

This sequence joins TRBV6-2 or TRBV6-3 and TRBJ2-7; D is uncertain. Deletions cut 2 bases from V and 2 bases from J, with 7 bases between. The CDR3 consists of 13 residues. Germline CDR1 and CDR2: MNHEY and SVGEGT. Here the CDR3 DNA reads TGTGCCAGCAGTTACGGGCTTACCTACGAGCAGTACTTC. The encoded protein is CASSYGLTYEQYF.

The V and J genes are TRBV15 and TRBJ2-3; D remains ambiguous. The germline V gene encodes CDR1 LNHNV and CDR2 YYDKDF (reference sequence). The V end was cut by 4 bases, the J end by 2 bases, with 13 bases between. The CDR3 extends over 15 amino acids. The CDR3, as DNA: TGTGCCACCAGCATCAACGAGGTCCCCACAGATACGCAGTATTTT. It encodes CATSINEVPTDTQYF.

V gene TRBV4-1 combines with J gene TRBJ1-2; D may be TRBD1 (5 bases). The germline V gene has CDR1 MGHRA and CDR2 YSYEKL. Trimming took off 6 bases at V and 2 bases at J, with 16 bases between the two ends. This CDR3 has 15 residues. CDR3 region: CASRRVGRVNYGYTF. The CDR3 DNA is TGCGCCAGCAGAAGAGTGGGCAGGGTGAACTATGGCTACACCTTC.

V is TRBV7-3 and J is TRBJ2-3; D gene ambiguous. CDR3 size: 14 residues. V lost 6 bases, J lost 0 bases, and 10 bases lay in between. Germline assignment: CDR1 SGHTA and CDR2 FQGTGA. The CDR3 DNA follows: TGTGCCAGCAGTTTTGACTCTAGCACAGATACGCAGTATTTT. Residues: CASSFDSSTDTQYF.

This chain links TRBV18 with TRBJ2-3, with unresolved D. This CDR3 comprises 14 residues. V gave up 2 bases and J gave up 2 bases, with 8 bases separating them. Germline V gene data show CDR1 as KGHSH and CDR2 as LQKENI. The CDR3 DNA sequence: TGTGCCAGCTCACCAGAACAGATCACAGATACGCAGTATTTT. Residues: CASSPEQITDTQYF.

The chain carries TRBV7-9 and TRBJ1-6; D uncertain. Trimming removed 5 bases at V and 8 bases at J, with 19 bases between. Per the germline V gene, CDR1 is SEHNR and CDR2 is FQNEAQ (reference sequence). There are 16 residues in the CDR3. CDR3 protein: CASSEEAALMDSPLHF. The CDR3 region has the DNA TGTGCCAGCAGCGAGGAGGCCGCCCTAATGGATTCACCCCTCCACTTT.

This rearrangement joins TRBV4-1 to TRBJ2-7, with D possibly TRBD2 on 5 matching bases. The V and J ends lost 1 base and 2 bases respectively, with 15 bases between them. Per the germline V gene, CDR1 is MGHRA and CDR2 is YSYEKL. This CDR3 is built from 16 residues. Written as DNA, the CDR3 is TGCGCCAGCAGCCAAGGGGTACTAGGAGCCCCCTACGAGCAGTACTTC. Its translation is CASSQGVLGAPYEQYF.

This clone occurred a few times. This chain links TRBV7-2 with TRBJ1-6; D ambiguous. Germline V gene sequence: CDR1 SGHTA, CDR2 FQGNSA. V lost 6 bases, J lost 0 bases, and 9 bases lay in between. The CDR3 is 15 residues long. The CDR3 sequence is CASSPQVSYNSPLHF. For the CDR3, the DNA is TGTGCCAGCAGTCCCCAGGTCTCCTATAATTCACCCCTCCACTTT.

The V and J genes are TRBV6-1 and TRBJ1-1; D remains ambiguous. Germline loops: CDR1 MNHNS, CDR2 SASEGT. V lost 2 bases and J lost 7, with 8 bases in between. CDR3 length: 12 amino acids. The CDR3 coding sequence is TGTGCCAGCAGTGAATTTGGCGGTGAAGCTTTCTTT. It yields the protein CASSEFGGEAFF.

This sequence joins TRBV27 and TRBJ1-6; 9 bases agree with TRBD1. This CDR3 region has 14 residues. The V gene's germline CDR1 is MNHEY and CDR2 SMNVEV (reference sequence). Unmatched junction bases numbered 8, after V lost 8 bases and J lost 9 bases. In DNA, the CDR3 is TGTGCCAGCGGGAGGGACAGGGAAAGTTCACCCCTCCACTTT. This sequence encodes CASGRDRESSPLHF.

This chain joins TRBV27 and TRBJ1-5, with D possibly TRBD1 on 6 matching bases. The CDR3 totals 16 residues. V shed 6 bases and J shed 0 bases, with 15 bases lying between them. Germline V gives CDR1 MNHEY, CDR2 SMNVEV (reference sequence). The CDR3 protein is CASRGMQGPSNQPQHF. The CDR3 DNA is TGTGCCAGCAGGGGGATGCAGGGGCCTAGCAATCAGCCCCAGCATTTT.

The chain links TRBV10-1 to TRBJ1-5; 11 nucleotides align to TRBD1. The CDR3 loop spans 18 amino acids. In germline, CDR1 is WNHNN, CDR2 SYGVQD (reference sequence). J gave up 7 bases and V 4 bases, and 15 bases lay outside the gene matches. CDR3 bases: TGCGCCAGCAGTGTCGGGGACAGGGGGTCAGTTTCGAGGCAGCCCCAGCATTTT. Its translation is CASSVGDRGSVSRQPQHF.

The gene calls are TRBV11-3 and TRBJ2-1, with unresolved D. The CDR3 has 14 amino acids. The germline V and J ends were trimmed by 5 bases and 8 bases, with 16 bases remaining between them. The germline CDR1 and CDR2 sequences are SGHNT and YENEEA. This CDR3 is CASSPLVTSDEQFF. The CDR3 DNA reads as TGTGCCAGCAGCCCGTTGGTGACATCCGATGAGCAGTTCTTC. Filled out from reference TRBV11-3 and TRBJ2-1, the complete variable domain reads EAGVVQSPRYKIIEKKQPVAFWCNPISGHNTLYWYLQNLGQGPELLIRYENEEAVDDSQLPKDRFSAERLKGVDSTLKIQPAELGDSAVYLCASSPLVTSDEQFFGPGTRLTVL.

V usage is TRBV3-1 (or the pseudogene TRBV3-2) and J usage is TRBJ2-7; 8 positions match TRBD2. The CDR3 contains 16 residues. The V gene's germline CDR1 is LGHDT and CDR2 YNNKEL (reference sequence). Germline trimming cut 4 bases from V and 5 bases from J; bases unmatched to any gene: 13. The CDR3 DNA sequence: TGTGCCAGCAGCCCCTTCTGGAGCGGGAGTGTCCACGAGCAGTACTTC. This sequence encodes CASSPFWSGSVHEQYF.

This clone occurred once. The chain carries TRBV4-1 and TRBJ1-3; D unresolved. V gave up 1 base and J gave up 2 bases, with 12 bases separating them. Germline CDR1 and CDR2: MGHRA and YSYEKL. The length of the CDR3 is 16 residues. This CDR3 reads CASSQAVRGAGNTIYF. CDR3 bases: TGCGCCAGCAGCCAAGCAGTGCGCGGGGCTGGAAACACCATATATTTT.

The rearrangement uses TRBV3-1 (or the pseudogene TRBV3-2) and TRBJ2-6, with TRBD2 identical over 9 bases. The ends lost 4 bases at V and 3 bases at J; junction bases unmatched: 7. This CDR3 is 17 amino acids long. CDR1 is LGHDT and CDR2 is YNNKEL in the germline V gene (reference sequence). The CDR3 bases are TGTGCCAGCAGCCCATTAGCGGGAGTATATGGGGCCAACGTCCTGACTTTC. Its protein is CASSPLAGVYGANVLTF.